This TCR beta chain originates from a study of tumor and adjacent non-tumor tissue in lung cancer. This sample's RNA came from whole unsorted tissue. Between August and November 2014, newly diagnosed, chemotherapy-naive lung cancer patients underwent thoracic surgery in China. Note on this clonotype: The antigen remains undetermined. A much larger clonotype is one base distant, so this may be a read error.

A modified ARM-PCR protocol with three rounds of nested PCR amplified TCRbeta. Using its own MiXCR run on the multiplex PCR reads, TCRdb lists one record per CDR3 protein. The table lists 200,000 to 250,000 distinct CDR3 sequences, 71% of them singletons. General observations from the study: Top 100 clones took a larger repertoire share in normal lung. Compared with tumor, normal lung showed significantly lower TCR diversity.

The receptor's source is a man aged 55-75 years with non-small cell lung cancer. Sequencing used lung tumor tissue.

CDR3 nucleotides: TGTGTCAGCGGTTTCACTGAAGCTTTCTTT. Translated, it gives CVSGFTEAFF. The chain uses TRBV6-6 and TRBJ1-1, with no clear D. The CDR3 contains 10 residues. Germline CDR1 is MNHNY and CDR2 is SVGAGI (reference sequence).